This T cell receptor (beta chain) stems from a study of response to subunit inactivated influenza vaccine. General study points: Only a handful of new T cells, the authors suggested, are recruited with each seasonal influenza vaccination.

TCRdb reanalysed the RT-PCR reads using MiXCR and keeps one entry per CDR3 protein. The table records around 580,000 distinct CDR3 sequences, approximately 12% of them present only once. This clonotype came up a few times. The antigen remains unidentified. CDR1 and CDR2 (germline): SGHDT, YYEEEE. The CDR3 consists of 16 residues. Trimming shortened V by 0 bases and J by 6 bases, and 16 bases separated the two germline ends. Specimen: PBMCs from blood, collected on the day of vaccination. This chain uses TRBV5-6 with TRBJ2-1, with D perhaps assigned TRBD1 or TRBD2 (5 bases each). The clonotype comes from a man over 45 who received an inactivated influenza vaccine. The CDR3 reads CASSLGRDHLGNEQFF. The CDR3 DNA sequence: TGTGCCAGCAGCTTGGGACGGGACCATCTCGGCAATGAGCAGTTCTTC.